The clone carrying this T cell receptor beta chain was seen only a few times. The antigen is not known. This entry belongs to a study of T-cell memory formation after mild COVID-19. 5'RACE primed from the constant segment yielded TCR alpha and TCR beta cDNA libraries bearing sample barcodes and UMIs. TCRdb reanalysed the 5' RACE reads using MiXCR and keeps one entry per CDR3 protein. The data show around 410,000 distinct CDR3 sequences, under 25% seen once. Germline V lookup: CDR1 SGHVS, CDR2 FQNEAQ. Trimming removed 1 base from V and 4 bases from J; junction bases left unmatched: 5. This CDR3 is built from 15 residues. Study-level findings and limits: Largely, contracting CD4+ clones fell within CM and EM, and contracting CD8+ clones within EMRA. Cross-reactive memory appears to have joined, as suggested by some responding clones showing up in pre-infection memory. While clones contracting from day 15 to 85 were balanced between CD4 and CD8, later expanders leaned CD4+.

The sample consisted of PBMCs or a T cell subset sorted from them (not recorded which). This rearrangement joins TRBV7-8 to TRBJ1-2; 8 nucleotides align to TRBD1. This TCR came from an adult woman who had mild COVID-19 (a few samples of this study predate the infection). Cell type and time point are not known. CDR3 sequence (DNA): TGTGCCAGCAGCTTAGAGGGACAGGAACTCTATGGCTACACCTTC. Translating gives CASSLEGQELYGYTF. The whole variable domain, filled in from reference TRBV7-8 and TRBJ1-2, reads GAGVSQSPRYKVAKRGQDVALRCDPISGHVSLFWYQQALGQGPEFLTYFQNEAQLDKSGLPSDRFFAERPEGSVSTLKIQRTQQEDSAVYLCASSLEGQELYGYTFGSGTRLTVV.